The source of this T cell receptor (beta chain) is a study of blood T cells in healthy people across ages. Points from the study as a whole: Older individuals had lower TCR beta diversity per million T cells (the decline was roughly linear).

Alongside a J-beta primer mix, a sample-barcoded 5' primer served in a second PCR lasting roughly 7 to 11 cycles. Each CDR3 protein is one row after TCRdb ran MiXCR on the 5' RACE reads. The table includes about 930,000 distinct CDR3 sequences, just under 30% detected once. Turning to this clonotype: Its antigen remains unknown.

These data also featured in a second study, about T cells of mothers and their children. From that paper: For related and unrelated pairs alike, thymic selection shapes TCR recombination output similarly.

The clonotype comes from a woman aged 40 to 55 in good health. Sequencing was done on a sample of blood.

The CDR3 sequence is CSVELQDYGYTF. For the CDR3, the DNA is TGCAGCGTTGAGCTTCAGGACTATGGCTACACCTTC. The chain employs TRBV29-1 and TRBJ1-2; no reliable D call. Germline V gene lookup returns CDR1 SQVTM and CDR2 ANQGSEA. The CDR3 length is 12 residues. Trimming pared 3 bases from V and 3 bases from J, leaving 8 bases between.